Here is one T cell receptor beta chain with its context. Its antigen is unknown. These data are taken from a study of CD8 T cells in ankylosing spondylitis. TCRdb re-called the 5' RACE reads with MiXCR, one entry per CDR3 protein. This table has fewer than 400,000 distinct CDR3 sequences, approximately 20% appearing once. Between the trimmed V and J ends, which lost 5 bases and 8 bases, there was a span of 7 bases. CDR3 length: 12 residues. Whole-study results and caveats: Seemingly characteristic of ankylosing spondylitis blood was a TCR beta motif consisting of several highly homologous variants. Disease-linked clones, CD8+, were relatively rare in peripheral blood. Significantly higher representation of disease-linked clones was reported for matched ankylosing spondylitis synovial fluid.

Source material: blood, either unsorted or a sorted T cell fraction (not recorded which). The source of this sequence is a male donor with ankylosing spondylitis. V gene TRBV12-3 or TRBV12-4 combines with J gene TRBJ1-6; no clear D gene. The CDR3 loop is CASSRGYSPLHF. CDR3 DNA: TGTGCCAGCAGTCGGGGTTATTCACCCCTCCACTTT.